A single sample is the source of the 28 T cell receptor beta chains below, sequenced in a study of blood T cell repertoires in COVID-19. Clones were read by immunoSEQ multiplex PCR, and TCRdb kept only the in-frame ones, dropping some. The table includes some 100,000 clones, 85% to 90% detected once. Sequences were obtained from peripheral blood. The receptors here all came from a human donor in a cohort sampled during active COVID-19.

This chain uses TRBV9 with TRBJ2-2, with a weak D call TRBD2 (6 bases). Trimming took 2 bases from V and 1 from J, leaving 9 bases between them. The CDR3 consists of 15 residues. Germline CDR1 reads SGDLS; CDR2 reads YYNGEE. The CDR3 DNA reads TGTGCCAGCAGCGTGACTAGTCTGAACACCGGGGAGCTGTTTTTT. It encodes CASSVTSLNTGELFF. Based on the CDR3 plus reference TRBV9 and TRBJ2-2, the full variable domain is DSGVTQTPKHLITATGQRVTLRCSPRSGDLSVYWYQQSLDQGLQFLIQYYNGEERAKGNILERFSAQQFPDLHSELNLSSLELGDSALYFCASSVTSLNTGELFFGEGSRLTVL.

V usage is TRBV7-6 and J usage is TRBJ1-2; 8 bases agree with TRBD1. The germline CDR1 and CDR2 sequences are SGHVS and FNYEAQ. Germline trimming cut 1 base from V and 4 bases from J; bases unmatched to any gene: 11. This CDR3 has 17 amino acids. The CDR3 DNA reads TGTGCCAGCAGCTTAGAAGCAGGGGGCACAGGACGCTATGGCTACACCTTC. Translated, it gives CASSLEAGGTGRYGYTF.

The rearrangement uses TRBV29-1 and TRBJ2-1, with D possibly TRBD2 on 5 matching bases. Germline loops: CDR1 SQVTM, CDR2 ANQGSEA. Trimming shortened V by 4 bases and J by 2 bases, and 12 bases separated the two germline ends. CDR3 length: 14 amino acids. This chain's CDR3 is CSVVELEAYNEQFF. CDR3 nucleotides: TGCAGCGTTGTGGAACTAGAGGCCTACAATGAGCAGTTCTTC.

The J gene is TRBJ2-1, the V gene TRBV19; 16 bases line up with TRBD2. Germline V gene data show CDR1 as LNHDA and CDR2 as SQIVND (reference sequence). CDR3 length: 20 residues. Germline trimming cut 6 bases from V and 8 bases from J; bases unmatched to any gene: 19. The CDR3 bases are TGTGCCAGTAGCCTAAAAATGCCCTGGGGGACTAGCGGGAGGGACGATGAGCAGTTCTTC. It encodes CASSLKMPWGTSGRDDEQFF.

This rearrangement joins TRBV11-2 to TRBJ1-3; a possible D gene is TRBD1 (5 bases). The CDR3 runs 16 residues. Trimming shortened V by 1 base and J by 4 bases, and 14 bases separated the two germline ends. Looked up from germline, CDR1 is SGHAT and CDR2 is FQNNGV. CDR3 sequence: CASSLAGRGFGNTIYF. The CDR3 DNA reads TGTGCCAGCAGCTTAGCGGGACGGGGGTTCGGAAACACCATATATTTT.

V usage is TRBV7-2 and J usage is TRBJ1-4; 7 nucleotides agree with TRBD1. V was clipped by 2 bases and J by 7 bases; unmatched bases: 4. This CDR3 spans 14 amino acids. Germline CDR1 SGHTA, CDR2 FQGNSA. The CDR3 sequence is CASSLTGAREKLFF. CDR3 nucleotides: TGTGCCAGCAGCTTAACAGGGGCGCGTGAAAAACTGTTTTTT.

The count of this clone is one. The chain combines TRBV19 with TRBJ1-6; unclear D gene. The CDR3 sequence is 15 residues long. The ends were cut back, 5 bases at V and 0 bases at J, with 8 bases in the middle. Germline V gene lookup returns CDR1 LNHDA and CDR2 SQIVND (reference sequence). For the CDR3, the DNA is TGTGCCAGTAGTCCCGGTAGCTCCTATAATTCACCCCTCCACTTT. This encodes CASSPGSSYNSPLHF.

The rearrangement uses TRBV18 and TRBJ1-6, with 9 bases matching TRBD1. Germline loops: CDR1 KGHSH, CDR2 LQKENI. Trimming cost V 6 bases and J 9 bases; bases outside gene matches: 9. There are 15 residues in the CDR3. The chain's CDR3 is CASSLNTGGTSPLHF. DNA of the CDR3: TGTGCCAGCTCGCTTAACACAGGGGGCACTTCACCCCTCCACTTT.

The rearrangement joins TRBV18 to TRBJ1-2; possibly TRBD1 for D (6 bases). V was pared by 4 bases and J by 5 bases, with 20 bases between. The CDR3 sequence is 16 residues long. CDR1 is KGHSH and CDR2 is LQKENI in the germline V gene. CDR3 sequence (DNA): TGTGCCAGCTCACGAATAGGGGGAGACGACCCATATGGCTACACCTTC. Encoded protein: CASSRIGGDDPYGYTF.

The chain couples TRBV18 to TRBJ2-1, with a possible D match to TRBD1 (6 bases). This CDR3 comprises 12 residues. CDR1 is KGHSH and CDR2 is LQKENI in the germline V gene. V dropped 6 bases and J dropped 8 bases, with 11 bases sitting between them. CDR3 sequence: CASSSRQDEQFF. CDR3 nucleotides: TGTGCCAGCTCGTCGAGACAGGATGAGCAGTTCTTC.

The CDR3 here is CATSRGLAGGETQYF. In DNA, the CDR3 is TGTGCCACCAGCAGGGGACTAGCGGGCGGGGAGACCCAGTACTTC. V gene TRBV15 combines with J gene TRBJ2-5; 12 bases are a match to TRBD2. The CDR3 runs to 15 residues. Per the germline V gene, CDR1 is LNHNV and CDR2 is YYDKDF (reference sequence). V dropped 3 bases and J dropped 5; count of bases not matched to a gene: 4.

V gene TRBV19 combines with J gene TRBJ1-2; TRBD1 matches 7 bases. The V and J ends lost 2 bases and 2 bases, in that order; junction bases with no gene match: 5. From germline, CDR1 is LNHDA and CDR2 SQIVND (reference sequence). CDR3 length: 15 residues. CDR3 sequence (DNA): TGTGCCAGTAGTATAACAGGGGCTAAGAACTATGGCTACACCTTC. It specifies CASSITGAKNYGYTF.

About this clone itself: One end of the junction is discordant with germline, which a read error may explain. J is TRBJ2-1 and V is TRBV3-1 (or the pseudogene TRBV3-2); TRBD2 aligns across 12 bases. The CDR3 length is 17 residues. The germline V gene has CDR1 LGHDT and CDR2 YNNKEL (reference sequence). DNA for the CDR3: TGTGCCAGCAGTCAAGGGCTAGCGGGAGGGCCGTTACATGAGCAGTTCTTC. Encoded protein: CASSQGLAGGPLHEQFF.

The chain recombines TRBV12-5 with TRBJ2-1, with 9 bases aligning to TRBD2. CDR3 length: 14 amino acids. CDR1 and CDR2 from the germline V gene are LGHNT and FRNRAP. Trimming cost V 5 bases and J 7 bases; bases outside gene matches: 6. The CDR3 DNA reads TGTGCTAGTGGTGGACTAGCGTCCGGGAATGAGCAGTTCTTC. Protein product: CASGGLASGNEQFF.

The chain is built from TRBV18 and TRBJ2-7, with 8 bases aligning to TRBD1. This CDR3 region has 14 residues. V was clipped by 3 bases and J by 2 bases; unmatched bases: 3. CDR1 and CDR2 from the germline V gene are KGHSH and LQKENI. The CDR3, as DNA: TGTGCCAGCTCACCGGGACAGGCAGCCTACGAGCAGTACTTC. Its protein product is CASSPGQAAYEQYF.

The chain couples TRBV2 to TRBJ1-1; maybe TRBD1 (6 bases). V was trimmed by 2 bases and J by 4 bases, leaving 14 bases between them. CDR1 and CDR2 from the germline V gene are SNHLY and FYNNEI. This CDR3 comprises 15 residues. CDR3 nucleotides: TGTGCCAGCAGTGAAAGAGGGGGAAAGGGCACTGAAGCTTTCTTT. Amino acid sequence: CASSERGGKGTEAFF.

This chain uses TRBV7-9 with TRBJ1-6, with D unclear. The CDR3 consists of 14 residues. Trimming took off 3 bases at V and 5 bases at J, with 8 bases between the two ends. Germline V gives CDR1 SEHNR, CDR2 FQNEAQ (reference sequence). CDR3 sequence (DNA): TGTGCCAGCAGCTTTGGCACCCATAATTCACCCCTCCACTTT. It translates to CASSFGTHNSPLHF.

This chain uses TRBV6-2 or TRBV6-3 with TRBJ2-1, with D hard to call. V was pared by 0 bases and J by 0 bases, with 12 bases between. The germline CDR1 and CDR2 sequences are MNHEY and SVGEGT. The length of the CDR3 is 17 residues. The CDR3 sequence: CASSYSTAAHSYNEQFF. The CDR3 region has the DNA TGTGCCAGCAGTTACTCGACGGCGGCTCACTCCTACAATGAGCAGTTCTTC.

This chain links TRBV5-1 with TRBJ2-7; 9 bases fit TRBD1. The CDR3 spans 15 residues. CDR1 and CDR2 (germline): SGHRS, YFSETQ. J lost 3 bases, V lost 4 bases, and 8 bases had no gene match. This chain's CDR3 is CASSGGTGTRYEQYF. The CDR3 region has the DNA TGCGCCAGCAGCGGGGGGACAGGGACCCGCTACGAGCAGTACTTC. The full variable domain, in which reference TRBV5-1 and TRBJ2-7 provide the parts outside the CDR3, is KAGVTQTPRYLIKTRGQQVTLSCSPISGHRSVSWYQQTPGQGLQFLFEYFSETQRNKGNFPGRFSGRQFSNSRSEMNVSTLELGDSALYLCASSGGTGTRYEQYFGPGTRLTVT.

CDR3 in amino acids: CASSPTEKLFF. In nucleotides, the CDR3 is TGTGCCAGCAGTCCTACCGAAAAACTGTTTTTT. J is TRBJ1-4 and V is TRBV6-5; D not certain. The CDR3 has 11 amino acids. CDR1 is MNHEY and CDR2 is SVGAGI in the germline V gene. V dropped 5 bases and J dropped 8 bases, with 6 bases sitting between them.

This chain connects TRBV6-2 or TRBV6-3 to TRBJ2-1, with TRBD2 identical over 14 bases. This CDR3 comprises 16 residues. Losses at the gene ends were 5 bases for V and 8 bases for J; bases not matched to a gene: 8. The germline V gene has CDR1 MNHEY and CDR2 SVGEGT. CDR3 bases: TGTGCCAGCAGTGCCCCGGGACTAGCGGGAGACTATGAGCAGTTCTTC. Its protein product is CASSAPGLAGDYEQFF.

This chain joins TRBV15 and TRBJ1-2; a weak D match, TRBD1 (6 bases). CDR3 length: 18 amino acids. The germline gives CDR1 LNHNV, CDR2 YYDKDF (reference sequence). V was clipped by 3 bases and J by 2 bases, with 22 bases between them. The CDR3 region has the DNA TGTGCCACCAGCAGGGGGAAAACAGGGAGACCAACCAACTATGGCTACACCTTC. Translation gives CATSRGKTGRPTNYGYTF.

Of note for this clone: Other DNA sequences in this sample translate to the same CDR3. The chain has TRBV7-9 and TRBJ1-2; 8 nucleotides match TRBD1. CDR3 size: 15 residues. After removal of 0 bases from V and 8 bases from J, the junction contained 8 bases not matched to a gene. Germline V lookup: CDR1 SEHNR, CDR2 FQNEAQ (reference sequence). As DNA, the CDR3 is TGTGCCAGCAGCTTAGCCTTACAGGGGGTTCGGGGCTACACCTTC. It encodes CASSLALQGVRGYTF.

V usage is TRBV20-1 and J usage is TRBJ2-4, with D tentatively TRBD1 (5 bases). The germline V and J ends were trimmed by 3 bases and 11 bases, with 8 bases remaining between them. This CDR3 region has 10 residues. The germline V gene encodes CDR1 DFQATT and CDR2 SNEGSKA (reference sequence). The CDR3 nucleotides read TGCAGTGCTAGCAGGGCGGTTCAGTACTTC. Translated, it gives CSASRAVQYF.

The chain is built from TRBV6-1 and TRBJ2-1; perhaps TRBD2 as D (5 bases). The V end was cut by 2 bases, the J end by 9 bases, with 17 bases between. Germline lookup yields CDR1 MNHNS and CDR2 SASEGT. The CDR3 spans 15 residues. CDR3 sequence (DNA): TGTGCCAGCAGTGAATTTGGCCTAGCTATTAGTGAGCAGTTCTTC. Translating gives CASSEFGLAISEQFF.

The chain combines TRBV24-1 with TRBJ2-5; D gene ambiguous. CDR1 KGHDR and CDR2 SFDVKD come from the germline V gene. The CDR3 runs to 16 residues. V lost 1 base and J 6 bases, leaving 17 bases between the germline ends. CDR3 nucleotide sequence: TGTGCCACCAGTGATTTTGCTAATTCGGGTCTAAAGACCCAGTACTTC. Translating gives CATSDFANSGLKTQYF.

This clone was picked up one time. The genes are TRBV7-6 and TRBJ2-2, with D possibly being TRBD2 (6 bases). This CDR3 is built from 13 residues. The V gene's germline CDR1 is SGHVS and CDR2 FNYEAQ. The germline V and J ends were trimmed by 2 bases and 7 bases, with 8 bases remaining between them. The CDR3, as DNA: TGTGCCAGCAGCTTACTGGGAGGCGGGGAGCTGTTTTTT. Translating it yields CASSLLGGGELFF.

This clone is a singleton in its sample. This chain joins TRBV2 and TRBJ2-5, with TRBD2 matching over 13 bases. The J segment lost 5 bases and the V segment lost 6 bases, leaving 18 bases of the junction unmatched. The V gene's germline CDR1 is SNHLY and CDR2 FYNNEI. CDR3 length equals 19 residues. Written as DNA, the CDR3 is TGTGCCAGCAGGAAGTCCGGACTAGCGGGGGTCTCCGGGATCGAGACCCAGTACTTC. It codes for CASRKSGLAGVSGIETQYF.